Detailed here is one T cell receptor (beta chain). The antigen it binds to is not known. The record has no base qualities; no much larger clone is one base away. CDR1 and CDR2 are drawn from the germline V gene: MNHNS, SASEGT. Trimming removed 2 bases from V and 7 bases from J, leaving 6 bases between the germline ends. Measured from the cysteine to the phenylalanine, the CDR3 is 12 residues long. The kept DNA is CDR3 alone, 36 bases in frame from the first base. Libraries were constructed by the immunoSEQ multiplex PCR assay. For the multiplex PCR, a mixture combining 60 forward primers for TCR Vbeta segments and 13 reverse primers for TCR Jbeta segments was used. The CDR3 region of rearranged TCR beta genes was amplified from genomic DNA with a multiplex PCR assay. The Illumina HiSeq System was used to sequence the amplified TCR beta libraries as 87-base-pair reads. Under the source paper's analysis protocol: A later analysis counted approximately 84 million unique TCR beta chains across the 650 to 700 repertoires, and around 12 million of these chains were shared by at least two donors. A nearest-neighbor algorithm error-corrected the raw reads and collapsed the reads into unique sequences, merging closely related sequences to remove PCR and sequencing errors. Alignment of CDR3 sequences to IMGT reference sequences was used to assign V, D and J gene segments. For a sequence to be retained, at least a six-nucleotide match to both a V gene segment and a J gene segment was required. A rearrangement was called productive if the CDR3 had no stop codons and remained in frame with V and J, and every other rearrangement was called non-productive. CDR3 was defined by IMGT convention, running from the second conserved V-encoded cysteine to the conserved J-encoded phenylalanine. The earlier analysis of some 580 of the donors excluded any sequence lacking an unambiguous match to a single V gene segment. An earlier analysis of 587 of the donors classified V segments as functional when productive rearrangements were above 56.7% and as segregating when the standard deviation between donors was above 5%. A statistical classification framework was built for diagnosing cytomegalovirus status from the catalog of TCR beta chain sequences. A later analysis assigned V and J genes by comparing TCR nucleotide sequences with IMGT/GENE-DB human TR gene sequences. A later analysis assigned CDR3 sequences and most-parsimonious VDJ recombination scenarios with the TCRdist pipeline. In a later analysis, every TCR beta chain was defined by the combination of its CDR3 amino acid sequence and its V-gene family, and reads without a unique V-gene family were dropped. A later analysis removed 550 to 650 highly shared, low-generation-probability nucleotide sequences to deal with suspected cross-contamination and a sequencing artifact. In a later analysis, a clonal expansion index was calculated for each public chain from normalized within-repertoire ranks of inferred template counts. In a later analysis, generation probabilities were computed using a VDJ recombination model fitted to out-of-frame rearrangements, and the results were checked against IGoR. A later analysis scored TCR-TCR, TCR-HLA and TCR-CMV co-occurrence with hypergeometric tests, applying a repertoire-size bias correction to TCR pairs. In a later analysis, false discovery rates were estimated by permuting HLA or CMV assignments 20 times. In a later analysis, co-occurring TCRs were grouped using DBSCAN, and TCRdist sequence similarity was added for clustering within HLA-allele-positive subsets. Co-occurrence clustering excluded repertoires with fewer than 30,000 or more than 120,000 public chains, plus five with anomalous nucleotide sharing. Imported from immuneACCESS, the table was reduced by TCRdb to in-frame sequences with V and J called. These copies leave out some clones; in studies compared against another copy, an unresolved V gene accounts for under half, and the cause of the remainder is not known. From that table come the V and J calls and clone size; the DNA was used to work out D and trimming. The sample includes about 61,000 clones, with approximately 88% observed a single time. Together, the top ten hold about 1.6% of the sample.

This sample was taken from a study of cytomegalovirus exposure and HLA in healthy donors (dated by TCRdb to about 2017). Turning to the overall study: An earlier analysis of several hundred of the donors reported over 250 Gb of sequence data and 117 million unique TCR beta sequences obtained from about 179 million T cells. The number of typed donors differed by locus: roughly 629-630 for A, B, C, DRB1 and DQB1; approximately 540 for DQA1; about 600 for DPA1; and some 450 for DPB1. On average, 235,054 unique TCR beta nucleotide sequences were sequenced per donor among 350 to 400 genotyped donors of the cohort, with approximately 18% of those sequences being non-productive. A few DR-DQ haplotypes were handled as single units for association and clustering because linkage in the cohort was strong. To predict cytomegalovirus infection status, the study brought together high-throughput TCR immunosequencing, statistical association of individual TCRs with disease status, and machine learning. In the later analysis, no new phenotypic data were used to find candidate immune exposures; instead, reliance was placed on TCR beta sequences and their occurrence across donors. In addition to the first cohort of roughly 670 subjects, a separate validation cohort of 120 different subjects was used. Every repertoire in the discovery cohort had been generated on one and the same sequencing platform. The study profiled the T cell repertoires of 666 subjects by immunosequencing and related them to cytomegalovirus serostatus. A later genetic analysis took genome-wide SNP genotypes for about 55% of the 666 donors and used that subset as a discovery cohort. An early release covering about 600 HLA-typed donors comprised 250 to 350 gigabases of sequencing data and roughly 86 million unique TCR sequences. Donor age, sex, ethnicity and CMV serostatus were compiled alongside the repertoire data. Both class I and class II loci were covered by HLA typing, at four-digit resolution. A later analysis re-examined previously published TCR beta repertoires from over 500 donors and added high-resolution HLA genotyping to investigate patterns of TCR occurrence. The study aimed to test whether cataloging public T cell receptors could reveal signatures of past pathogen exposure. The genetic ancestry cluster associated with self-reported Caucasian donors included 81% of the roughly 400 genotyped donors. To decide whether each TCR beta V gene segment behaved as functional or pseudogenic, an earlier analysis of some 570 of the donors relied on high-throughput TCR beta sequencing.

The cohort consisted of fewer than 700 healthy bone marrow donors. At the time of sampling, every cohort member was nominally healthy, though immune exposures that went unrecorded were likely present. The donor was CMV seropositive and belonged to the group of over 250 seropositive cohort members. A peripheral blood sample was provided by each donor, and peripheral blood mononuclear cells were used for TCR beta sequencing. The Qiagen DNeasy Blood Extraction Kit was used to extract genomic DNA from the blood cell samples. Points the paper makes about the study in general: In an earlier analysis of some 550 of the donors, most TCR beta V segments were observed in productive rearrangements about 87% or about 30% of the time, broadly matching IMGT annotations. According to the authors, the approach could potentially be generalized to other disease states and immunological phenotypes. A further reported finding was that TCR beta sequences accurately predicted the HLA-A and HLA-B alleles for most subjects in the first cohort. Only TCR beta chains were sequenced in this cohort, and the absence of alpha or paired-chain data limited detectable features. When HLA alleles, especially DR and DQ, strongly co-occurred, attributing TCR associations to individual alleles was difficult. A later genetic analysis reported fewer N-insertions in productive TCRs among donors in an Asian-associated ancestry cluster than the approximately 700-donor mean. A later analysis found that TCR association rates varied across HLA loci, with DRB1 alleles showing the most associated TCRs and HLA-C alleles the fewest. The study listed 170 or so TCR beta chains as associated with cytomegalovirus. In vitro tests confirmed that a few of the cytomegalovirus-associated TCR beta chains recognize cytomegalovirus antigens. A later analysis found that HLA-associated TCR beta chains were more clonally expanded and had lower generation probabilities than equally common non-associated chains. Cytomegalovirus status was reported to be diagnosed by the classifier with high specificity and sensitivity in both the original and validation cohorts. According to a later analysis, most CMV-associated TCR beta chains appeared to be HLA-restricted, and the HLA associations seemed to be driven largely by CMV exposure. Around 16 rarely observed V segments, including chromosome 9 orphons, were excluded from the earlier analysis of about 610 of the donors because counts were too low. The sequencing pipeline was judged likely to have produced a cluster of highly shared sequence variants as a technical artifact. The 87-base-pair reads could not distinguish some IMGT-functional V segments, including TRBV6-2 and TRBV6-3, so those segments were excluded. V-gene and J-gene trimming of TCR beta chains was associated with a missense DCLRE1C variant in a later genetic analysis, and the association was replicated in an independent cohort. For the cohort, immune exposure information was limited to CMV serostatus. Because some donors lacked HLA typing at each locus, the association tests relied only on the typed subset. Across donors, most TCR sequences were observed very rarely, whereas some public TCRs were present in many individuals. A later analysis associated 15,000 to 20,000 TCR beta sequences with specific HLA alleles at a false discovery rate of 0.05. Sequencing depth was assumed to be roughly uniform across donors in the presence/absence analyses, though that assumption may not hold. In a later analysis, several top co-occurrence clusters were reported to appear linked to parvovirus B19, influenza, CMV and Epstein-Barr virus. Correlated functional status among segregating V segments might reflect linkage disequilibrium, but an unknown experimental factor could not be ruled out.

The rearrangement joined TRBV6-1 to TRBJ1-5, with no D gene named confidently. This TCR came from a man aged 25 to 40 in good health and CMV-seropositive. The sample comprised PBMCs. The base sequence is TGTGCCAGCAGTGAAAAGGAGCAGCCCCAGCATTTT. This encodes CASSEKEQPQHF.